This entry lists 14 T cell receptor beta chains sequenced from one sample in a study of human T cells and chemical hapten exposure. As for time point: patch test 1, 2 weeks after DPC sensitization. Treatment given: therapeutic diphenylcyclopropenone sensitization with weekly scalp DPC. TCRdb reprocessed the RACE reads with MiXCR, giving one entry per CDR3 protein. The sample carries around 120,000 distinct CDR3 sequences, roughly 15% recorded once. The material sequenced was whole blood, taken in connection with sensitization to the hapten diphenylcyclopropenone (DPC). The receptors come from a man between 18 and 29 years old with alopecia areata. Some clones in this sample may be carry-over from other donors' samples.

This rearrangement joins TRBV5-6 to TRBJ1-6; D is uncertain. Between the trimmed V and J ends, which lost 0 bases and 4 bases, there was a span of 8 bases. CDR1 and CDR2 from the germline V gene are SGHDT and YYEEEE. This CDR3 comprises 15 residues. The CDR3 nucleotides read TGTGCCAGCAGCTTGGGCGGCCTATATAATTCACCCCTCCACTTT. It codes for CASSLGGLYNSPLHF.

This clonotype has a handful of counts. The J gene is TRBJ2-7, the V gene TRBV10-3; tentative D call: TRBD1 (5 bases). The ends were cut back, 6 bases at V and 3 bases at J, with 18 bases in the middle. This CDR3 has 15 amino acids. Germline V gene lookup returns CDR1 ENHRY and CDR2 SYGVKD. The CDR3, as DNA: TGTGCCATCAGGGACACCGGCTACCCCTACTACGAGCAGTACTTC. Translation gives CAIRDTGYPYYEQYF.

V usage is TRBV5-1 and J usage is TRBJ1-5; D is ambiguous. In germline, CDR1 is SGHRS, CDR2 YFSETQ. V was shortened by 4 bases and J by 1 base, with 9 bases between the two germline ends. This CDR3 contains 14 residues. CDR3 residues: CASSETGSNQPQHF. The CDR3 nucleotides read TGCGCCAGCAGCGAGACGGGGAGCAATCAGCCCCAGCATTTT.

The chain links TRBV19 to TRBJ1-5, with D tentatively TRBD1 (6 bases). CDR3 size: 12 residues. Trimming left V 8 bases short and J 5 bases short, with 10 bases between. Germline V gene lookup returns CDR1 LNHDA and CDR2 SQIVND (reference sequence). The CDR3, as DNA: TGTGCCAGTGGACAGCTACATCAGCCCCAGCATTTT. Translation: CASGQLHQPQHF.

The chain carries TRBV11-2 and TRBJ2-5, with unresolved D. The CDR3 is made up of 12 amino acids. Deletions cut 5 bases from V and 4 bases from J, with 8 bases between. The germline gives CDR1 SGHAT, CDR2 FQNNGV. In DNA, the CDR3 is TGTGCCAGCAGCATTGAAGGAGAGACCCAGTACTTC. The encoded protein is CASSIEGETQYF.

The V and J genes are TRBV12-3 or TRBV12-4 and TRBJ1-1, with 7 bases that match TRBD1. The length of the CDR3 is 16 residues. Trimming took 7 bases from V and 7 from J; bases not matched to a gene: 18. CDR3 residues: CASIQSWDRRGIEAFF. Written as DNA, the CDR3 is TGTGCCAGCATTCAAAGCTGGGACAGAAGGGGCATTGAAGCTTTCTTT.

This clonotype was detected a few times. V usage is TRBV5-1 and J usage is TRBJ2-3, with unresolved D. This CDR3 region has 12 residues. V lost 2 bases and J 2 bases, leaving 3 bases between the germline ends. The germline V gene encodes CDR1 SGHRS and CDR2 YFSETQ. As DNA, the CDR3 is TGCGCCAGCAGCTTCAACACAGATACGCAGTATTTT. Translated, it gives CASSFNTDTQYF. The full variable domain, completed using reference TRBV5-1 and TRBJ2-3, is KAGVTQTPRYLIKTRGQQVTLSCSPISGHRSVSWYQQTPGQGLQFLFEYFSETQRNKGNFPGRFSGRQFSNSRSEMNVSTLELGDSALYLCASSFNTDTQYFGPGTRLTVL.

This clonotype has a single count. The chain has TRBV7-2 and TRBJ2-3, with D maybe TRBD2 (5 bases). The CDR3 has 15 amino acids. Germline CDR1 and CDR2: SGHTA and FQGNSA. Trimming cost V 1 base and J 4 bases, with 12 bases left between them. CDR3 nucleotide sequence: TGTGCCAGCAGCTTAGATGGCCATAGCGCAGATACGCAGTATTTT. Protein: CASSLDGHSADTQYF.

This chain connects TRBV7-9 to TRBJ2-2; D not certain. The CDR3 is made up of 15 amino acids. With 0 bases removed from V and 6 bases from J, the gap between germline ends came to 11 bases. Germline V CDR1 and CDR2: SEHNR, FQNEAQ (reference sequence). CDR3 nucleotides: TGTGCCAGCAGCTTAGCGTCGGGCAGCGCCGGGGAGCTGTTTTTT. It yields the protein CASSLASGSAGELFF.

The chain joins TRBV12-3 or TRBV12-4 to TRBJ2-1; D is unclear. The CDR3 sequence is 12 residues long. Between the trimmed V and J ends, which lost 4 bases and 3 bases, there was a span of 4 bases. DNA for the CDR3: TGTGCCAGCAGTTCTATCTACAATGAGCAGTTCTTC. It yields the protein CASSSIYNEQFF.

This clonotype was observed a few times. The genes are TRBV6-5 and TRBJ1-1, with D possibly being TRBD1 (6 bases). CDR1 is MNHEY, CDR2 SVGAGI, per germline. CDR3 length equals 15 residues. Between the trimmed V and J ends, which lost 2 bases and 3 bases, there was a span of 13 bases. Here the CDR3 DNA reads TGTGCCAGCAGTTACGGGCCACAGGGACACACTGAAGCTTTCTTT. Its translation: CASSYGPQGHTEAFF.

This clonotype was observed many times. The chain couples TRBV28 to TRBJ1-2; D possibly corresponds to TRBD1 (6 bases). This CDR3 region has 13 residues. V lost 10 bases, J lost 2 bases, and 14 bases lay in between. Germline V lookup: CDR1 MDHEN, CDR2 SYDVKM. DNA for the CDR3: TGTGCCACCCTGGGGACAACCAACTATGGCTACACCTTC. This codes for CATLGTTNYGYTF.

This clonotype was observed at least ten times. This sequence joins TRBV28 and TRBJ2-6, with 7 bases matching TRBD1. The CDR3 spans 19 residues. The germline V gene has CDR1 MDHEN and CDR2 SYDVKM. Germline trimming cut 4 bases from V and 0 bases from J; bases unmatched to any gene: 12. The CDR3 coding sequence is TGTGCCAGCAGTTATCTGCCGGGACAGTCTTTCTCTGGGGCCAACGTCCTGACTTTC. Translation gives CASSYLPGQSFSGANVLTF.

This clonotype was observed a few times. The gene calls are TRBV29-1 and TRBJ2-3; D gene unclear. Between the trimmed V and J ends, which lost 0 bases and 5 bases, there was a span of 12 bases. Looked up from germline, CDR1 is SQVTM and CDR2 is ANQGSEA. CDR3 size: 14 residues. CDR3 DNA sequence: TGCAGCGTTGAAGAGGGGAAAGTGGGAGATACGCAGTATTTT. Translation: CSVEEGKVGDTQYF.